The sequence of this TCR beta chain was determined in a study of T-cell memory formation after mild COVID-19. The table lists this clonotype with a few counts. TCRdb re-analysed the 5' RACE reads in MiXCR, keeping a single row per CDR3 protein. The sample carries around 110,000 distinct CDR3 sequences, 13% to 15% recorded once. Germline lookup yields CDR1 MGHRA and CDR2 YSYEKL. The CDR3 runs to 12 residues. Trimming took 0 bases from V and 13 from J, leaving 7 bases between them. The specimen sequenced was PBMCs or a T cell subset sorted from them (not recorded which). The receptor was derived from a man between 18 and 29 years old who had mild COVID-19 (a few samples of this study predate the infection). Cell type and time point are not known. The rearrangement joins TRBV4-1 to TRBJ1-6; D is undetermined. The CDR3 nucleotides are TGCGCCAGCAGCCAAGATCGAAGGCCCCTCCACTTT. Residues: CASSQDRRPLHF.